Given below is one T cell receptor beta chain in context. The germline V gene encodes CDR1 SNHLY and CDR2 FYNNEI. This CDR3 has 13 residues. The V end was cut by 4 bases, the J end by 5 bases, with 11 bases between. The repertoire was sequenced with immunoSEQ multiplex PCR; TCRdb's copy has only in-frame clones and lacks some. The sample records 8,000 to 10,000 clones, more than 60% being singletons. Starting 14 to 28 days after autologous transplant, ipilimumab 1 mg/kg was given. Through week 26, nivolumab 3 mg/kg IV was given weeks 1, 4, 7, 10, then biweekly. This entry comes from a study of ipilimumab plus nivolumab after autologous stem cell transplantation. About the research overall: Median doses per patient: roughly 5 ipilimumab, under 10 nivolumab.

This sample comprised PBMCs, obtained in a trial of ipilimumab plus nivolumab as post-transplant consolidation. J is TRBJ1-1 and V is TRBV2, with D unclear. The TCR was taken from a female donor with multiple myeloma. The CDR3, as DNA: TGTGCCAGCAGTGTGGGGATGGGGACTGAAGCTTTCTTT. Translating gives CASSVGMGTEAFF.